This TCR beta chain was observed in a study of cytomegalovirus exposure and HLA in healthy donors. Remarks on this clone: No antigen is known for it.

Germline lookup yields CDR1 SGHRS and CDR2 YFSETQ. This CDR3 has 13 residues. Unmatched junction bases numbered 5, after V lost 4 bases and J lost 4 bases. The primer mix had 60 Vbeta and 13 Jbeta primers. Only in-frame clones appear in the TCRdb table, and some are missing; sequencing was by immunoSEQ multiplex PCR. The data contain around 95,000 clones, 74% of them singletons. Findings and limits, study-wide: Among TCR sequences, most were rare, though some public TCRs appeared in many donors. In vitro experiments confirmed that a few CMV-associated chains were specific for CMV antigens. Earlier analysis yielded a pattern in which most TCR beta V segments were productive about 90% or about 30% of the time.

The chain carries TRBV5-1 and TRBJ2-7; TRBD1 matches 7 bases. The sequence derives from a male donor in good health and CMV-seronegative. Specimen: PBMCs. CDR3 in amino acids: CASSGDRAYEQYF. CDR3 DNA: TGCGCCAGCAGCGGCGACAGGGCTTACGAGCAGTACTTC.